Following are 14 T cell receptor beta chains from one sample sequenced in a study of blood T cell repertoires in COVID-19. Libraries were prepared by immunoSEQ multiplex PCR; TCRdb keeps only in-frame clonotypes and omits some of them. This sample has 45,000 to 50,000 clones, with 83% found just once. The sample was peripheral blood. The receptors were sampled from a man older than 75 in a cohort sampled during active COVID-19.

Only a few counts were recorded for this clone. This rearrangement joins TRBV28 to TRBJ1-2; possible D gene TRBD1, 6 bases. The V and J ends lost 6 bases and 0 bases respectively, with 14 bases between them. Germline V gene lookup returns CDR1 MDHEN and CDR2 SYDVKM. The CDR3 covers 15 residues. The CDR3 reads CASRPTQGTNYGYTF. The CDR3 bases are TGTGCCAGCAGACCCACACAGGGTACTAACTATGGCTACACCTTC.

The rearrangement uses TRBV3-1 (or the pseudogene TRBV3-2) and TRBJ2-5; TRBD2 matches at 10 bases. The V gene end was trimmed by 3 bases and the J gene end by 4 bases; junction bases not matched to a gene: 5. From germline, CDR1 is LGHDT and CDR2 YNNKEL (reference sequence). CDR3 length: 15 residues. CDR3 loop: CASSHTTSGVETQYF. The CDR3 DNA is TGTGCCAGCAGCCATACTACTAGCGGGGTAGAGACCCAGTACTTC.

This chain connects TRBV3-1 (or the pseudogene TRBV3-2) to TRBJ2-7; weak D call: TRBD2 (6 bases). This CDR3 comprises 13 residues. V lost 1 base and J lost 7, with 11 bases in between. CDR1 is LGHDT, CDR2 YNNKEL, per germline (reference sequence). This CDR3 is CASSQVSGVEQYF. The CDR3 DNA reads as TGTGCCAGCAGCCAAGTATCGGGGGTTGAGCAGTACTTC.

This clone was seen once. The same CDR3 arises from other DNA sequences in this sample as well. This chain connects TRBV28 to TRBJ1-6, with D possibly being TRBD1 (5 bases). This CDR3 has 14 amino acids. V gave up 9 bases and J gave up 3 bases, with 12 bases separating them. CDR1 and CDR2 from the germline V gene are MDHEN and SYDVKM. The CDR3 protein is CASGQGYYNSPLHF. The CDR3 DNA is TGTGCCAGTGGGCAGGGCTACTATAATTCACCCCTCCACTTT.

This chain uses TRBV10-3 with TRBJ1-6; D remains ambiguous. Germline V CDR1 and CDR2: ENHRY, SYGVKD. CDR3 length: 14 residues. V was pared by 5 bases and J by 7 bases, with 12 bases between. In nucleotides, the CDR3 is TGTGCCATCAGTCGTTTAGAGGGAAATTCACCCCTCCACTTT. It translates to CAISRLEGNSPLHF.

This clone was seen more than once but under ten times. At one boundary the junction diverges from the germline segment, which might be a read error. The chain carries TRBV6-1 and TRBJ2-7, with TRBD2 identical over 10 bases. Per germline, CDR1 MNHNS and CDR2 SASEGT. This CDR3 has 14 residues. The CDR3 spells CASSQAGGLYEQYF. The DNA of the CDR3 is TGTGCCAGCAGTCAAGCGGGAGGGCTCTACGAGCAGTACTTC.

The J gene is TRBJ2-7, the V gene TRBV27; 8 bases fit TRBD1. After removal of 1 base from V and 5 bases from J, the junction contained 10 bases not matched to a gene. Germline CDR1 is MNHEY and CDR2 is SMNVEV (reference sequence). The CDR3 is made up of 16 amino acids. The CDR3 coding sequence is TGTGCCAGCAGTTTATACAGGGGGATCCGCCTCAACGAGCAGTACTTC. It specifies CASSLYRGIRLNEQYF.

The genes are TRBV7-9 and TRBJ1-2; D remains ambiguous. Germline CDR1 is SEHNR and CDR2 is FQNEAQ (reference sequence). Trimming removed 2 bases from V and 6 bases from J, with 10 bases in between. The CDR3 is 13 amino acids. DNA of the CDR3: TGTGCCAGCAGCTTATCACCCAGGCATGGCTACACCTTC. Protein: CASSLSPRHGYTF.

The chain joins TRBV2 to TRBJ1-1, with 7 nucleotides matching TRBD1. Germline V gene lookup returns CDR1 SNHLY and CDR2 FYNNEI. The V and J ends lost 6 bases and 3 bases, in that order; junction bases with no gene match: 7. This CDR3 is built from 14 residues. The CDR3 sequence: CASSPQGTYTEAFF. The CDR3 DNA follows: TGTGCCAGCAGCCCACAGGGGACGTACACTGAAGCTTTCTTT.

The J gene is TRBJ2-1, the V gene TRBV7-2; possibly TRBD2 for D (5 bases). The CDR3 covers 15 residues. The V end was cut by 3 bases, the J end by 5 bases, with 14 bases between. The germline V gene encodes CDR1 SGHTA and CDR2 FQGNSA. DNA of the CDR3: TGTGCCAGCAGCTTTTCCGGAGGTAGGAACAATGAGCAGTTCTTC. Its translation is CASSFSGGRNNEQFF.

This chain connects TRBV4-1 to TRBJ2-2; perhaps TRBD1 as D (5 bases). Per the germline V gene, CDR1 is MGHRA and CDR2 is YSYEKL. This CDR3 is built from 17 residues. With 0 bases removed from V and 0 bases from J, the gap between germline ends came to 11 bases. The CDR3 bases are TGCGCCAGCAGCCAAGAGTCTCCGACAGCGAACACCGGGGAGCTGTTTTTT. Translation gives CASSQESPTANTGELFF.

The chain joins TRBV9 to TRBJ1-2; 7 bases are shared with TRBD1. CDR1 SGDLS and CDR2 YYNGEE come from the germline V gene. The CDR3 totals 14 residues. V dropped 6 bases and J dropped 3; count of bases not matched to a gene: 8. The CDR3 loop reads CASTPSGTDYGYTF. The CDR3, as DNA: TGTGCCAGCACCCCCTCCGGGACAGACTATGGCTACACCTTC.

The chain recombines TRBV12-3 or TRBV12-4 with TRBJ2-7; 7 bases fit TRBD2. The CDR3 sequence is 11 residues long. The V gene end was trimmed by 7 bases and the J gene end by 7 bases; junction bases not matched to a gene: 4. The CDR3, as DNA: TGTGCCAGCACTCAAGCGGGGGAGCAGTACTTC. Translating it yields CASTQAGEQYF.

The chain joins TRBV7-9 to TRBJ2-7; 10 bases fit TRBD1. The germline gives CDR1 SEHNR, CDR2 FQNEAQ (reference sequence). The V segment lost 5 bases and the J segment 4 bases; nucleotides outside the gene matches: 5. This CDR3 region has 14 residues. The CDR3 bases are TGTGCCAGCAGCCTGCGACAGGGGGCTTACGAGCAGTACTTC. Translated: CASSLRQGAYEQYF.